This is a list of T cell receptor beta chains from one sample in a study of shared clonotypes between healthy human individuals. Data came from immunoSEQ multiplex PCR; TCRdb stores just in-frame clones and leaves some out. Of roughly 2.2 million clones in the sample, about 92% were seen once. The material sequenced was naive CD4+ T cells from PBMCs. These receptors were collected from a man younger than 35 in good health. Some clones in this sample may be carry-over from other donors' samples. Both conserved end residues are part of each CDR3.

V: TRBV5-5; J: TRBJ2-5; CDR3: CASSLYGQGETQYF
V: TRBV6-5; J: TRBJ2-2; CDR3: CASSYFDRGRTGELFF
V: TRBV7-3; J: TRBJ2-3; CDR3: CASSLTARGRTDTQYF
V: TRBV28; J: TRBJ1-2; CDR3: CASSLSGDRYGYTF
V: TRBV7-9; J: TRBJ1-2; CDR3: CASSPGQGKDDGYTF
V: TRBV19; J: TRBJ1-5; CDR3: CASSIIAGDQPQHF
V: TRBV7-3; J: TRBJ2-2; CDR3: CASSLGTSGGELFF
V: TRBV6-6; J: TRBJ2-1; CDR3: CASSYSPDEQFF
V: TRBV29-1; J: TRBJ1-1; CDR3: CSVGTGTGNTEAFF
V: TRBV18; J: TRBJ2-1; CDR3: CASSLGQRVYNEQFF
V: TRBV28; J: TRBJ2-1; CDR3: CASSTRGPRSYNEQFF
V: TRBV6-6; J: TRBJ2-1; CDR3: CASSPDLQTYNEQFF
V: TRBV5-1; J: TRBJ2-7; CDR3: CASSPGGGYEQYF
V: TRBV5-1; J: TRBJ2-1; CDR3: CASSGGYEQFF
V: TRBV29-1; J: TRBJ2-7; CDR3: CSIPWYEQYF
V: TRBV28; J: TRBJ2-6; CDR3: CASSGMDVLTF
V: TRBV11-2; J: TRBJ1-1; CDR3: CASSYGHRGTEAFF
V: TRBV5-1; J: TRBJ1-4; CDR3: CASSLAGRGTNEKLFF
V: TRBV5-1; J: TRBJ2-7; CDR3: CASSPAPANYEQYF
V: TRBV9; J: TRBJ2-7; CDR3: CASSVGLGTGFEQYF
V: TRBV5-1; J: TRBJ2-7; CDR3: CASTLLSGSPYEQYF
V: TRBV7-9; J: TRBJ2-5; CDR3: CASSFKETQYF
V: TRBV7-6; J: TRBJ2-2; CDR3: CASSSTRTGALFGELFF
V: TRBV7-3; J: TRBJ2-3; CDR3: CASSLDGHTDTQYF
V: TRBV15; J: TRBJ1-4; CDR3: CATSSELAFAKLFF
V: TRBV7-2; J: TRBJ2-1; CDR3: CASSLVPGSSYNEQFF
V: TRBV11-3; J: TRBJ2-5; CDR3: CASSPRGRLGRETQYF
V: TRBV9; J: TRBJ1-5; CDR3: CASSVDTDQPQHF
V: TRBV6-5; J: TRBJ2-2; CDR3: CASSSRRGPTGELFF
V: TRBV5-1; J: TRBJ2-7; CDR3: CASSFNRALYEQYF
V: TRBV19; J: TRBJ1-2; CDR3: CASSREGAYYGYTF
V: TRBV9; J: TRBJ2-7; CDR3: CASSVGRLGVYEQYF
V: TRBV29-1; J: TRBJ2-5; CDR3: CSVESDQETQYF
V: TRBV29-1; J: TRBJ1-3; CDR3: CSVEGGNTIYF
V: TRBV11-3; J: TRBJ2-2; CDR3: CASSSANTGELFF
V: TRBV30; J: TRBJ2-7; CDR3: CAWSEAGAGTFYEQYF
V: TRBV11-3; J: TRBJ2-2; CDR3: CASSFGQELATGELFF
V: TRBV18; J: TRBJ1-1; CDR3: CASSPRPGGTEAFF
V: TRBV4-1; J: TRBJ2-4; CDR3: CASSQGGLGKNIQYF
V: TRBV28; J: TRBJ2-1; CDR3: CASSLRLADNEQFF
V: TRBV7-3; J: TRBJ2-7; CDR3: CASSPPSYEQYF
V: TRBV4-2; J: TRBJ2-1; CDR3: CASSQVSGTGNEQFF
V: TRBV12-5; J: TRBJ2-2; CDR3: CASGNRLAGGITGELFF
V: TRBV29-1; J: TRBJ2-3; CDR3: CSGQIRHTDTQYF
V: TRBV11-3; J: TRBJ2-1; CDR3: CASSQTTEQFF
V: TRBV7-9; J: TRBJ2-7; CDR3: CASSAKTGTSASYEQYF
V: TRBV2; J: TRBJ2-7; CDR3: CASKVEYEQYF
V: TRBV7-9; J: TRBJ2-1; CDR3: CASRASGSSYNEQFF
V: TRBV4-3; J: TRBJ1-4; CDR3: CASSRSTGVGGEKLFF
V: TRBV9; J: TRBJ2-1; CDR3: CASSVAGGTLGNEQFF
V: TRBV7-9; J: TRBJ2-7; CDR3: CASSFVWAGVPRDEQYF
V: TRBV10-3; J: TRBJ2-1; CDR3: CAISESTRYNEQFF
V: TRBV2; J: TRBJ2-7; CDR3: CASSMQGYEQYF